This passage covers 6 T cell receptor beta chains from one sample sequenced in a study of T-cell reconstitution after alpha-beta-depleted transplantation in children. The TCRbeta library incorporated unique molecular identifiers. Each CDR3 protein gets one entry after TCRdb re-called the PCR reads with MiXCR. The table records about a million distinct CDR3 sequences, 25% to 30% of them present only once. Sequencing was performed on PBMCs, mostly from graft donor cells, taken 360 days after TCRalphabeta/CD19-depleted stem cell transplant. The source is a boy in the first two years of life who had a stem cell transplant for SCID, so the T cells may come from the graft donor.

The CDR3 sequence is CASSPRQNNEQFF. The CDR3 DNA reads TGTGCCAGCTCACCACGCCAGAACAATGAGCAGTTCTTC. The chain has TRBV18 and TRBJ2-1; D call uncertain. V lost 1 base, J lost 5 bases, and 6 bases lay in between. Germline-derived CDR1 and CDR2 are KGHSH and LQKENI. The CDR3 length is 13 residues. Together with reference TRBV18 and TRBJ2-1, the CDR3 gives the full variable domain: NAGVMQNPRHLVRRRGQEARLRCSPMKGHSHVYWYRQLPEEGLKFMVYLQKENIIDESGMPKERFSAEFPKEGPSILRIQQVVRGDSAAYFCASSPRQNNEQFFGPGTRLTVL.

The chain employs TRBV19 and TRBJ2-7; D remains ambiguous. Deletions cut 0 bases from V and 2 bases from J, with 5 bases between. Germline-derived CDR1 and CDR2 are LNHDA and SQIVND (reference sequence). CDR3 length equals 13 residues. CDR3 DNA: TGTGCCAGTAGTATAGAATCCACCTACGAGCAGTACTTC. Its translation is CASSIESTYEQYF.

This clonotype was seen a few times. The rearrangement uses TRBV20-1 and TRBJ2-5; D might be TRBD2 (5 bases). CDR3 size: 13 residues. The germline V and J ends were trimmed by 1 base and 5 bases, with 11 bases remaining between them. Per germline, CDR1 DFQATT and CDR2 SNEGSKA (reference sequence). The CDR3 DNA sequence: TGCAGTGCTAGAGTGGGCAGGAGGGAGACCCAGTACTTC. Protein sequence: CSARVGRRETQYF.

The genes are TRBV6-1 and TRBJ1-1; 7 bases map to TRBD1. The CDR3 is 17 residues long. Germline V gene sequence: CDR1 MNHNS, CDR2 SASEGT. Trimming cost V 5 bases and J 0 bases; bases outside gene matches: 12. CDR3 region: CASSRDRAFAVNTEAFF. The CDR3 DNA reads as TGTGCCAGCAGTAGAGACAGGGCGTTTGCGGTGAACACTGAAGCTTTCTTT.

This chain uses TRBV15 with TRBJ2-5, with 8 nucleotides matching TRBD1. V shed 1 base, J shed 5 bases, and the junction held 6 bases outside the gene matches. CDR1 is LNHNV and CDR2 is YYDKDF in the germline V gene (reference sequence). CDR3 length: 15 amino acids. The CDR3 protein is CATSRGTGILETQYF. The CDR3 DNA sequence: TGTGCCACCAGCAGAGGGACAGGGATTCTGGAGACCCAGTACTTC.

This clonotype was found once. This sequence joins TRBV3-1 and TRBJ2-3; the match to TRBD2 covers 10 bases. The CDR3 sequence is 16 residues long. Germline CDR1 LGHDT, CDR2 YNNKEL (reference sequence). Trimming removed 3 bases from V and 5 bases from J; junction bases left unmatched: 8. CDR3 nucleotide sequence: TGTGCCAGCAGCCACCGAGCGGGGGGGCCGGGAGATACGCAGTATTTT. Translated, it gives CASSHRAGGPGDTQYF.